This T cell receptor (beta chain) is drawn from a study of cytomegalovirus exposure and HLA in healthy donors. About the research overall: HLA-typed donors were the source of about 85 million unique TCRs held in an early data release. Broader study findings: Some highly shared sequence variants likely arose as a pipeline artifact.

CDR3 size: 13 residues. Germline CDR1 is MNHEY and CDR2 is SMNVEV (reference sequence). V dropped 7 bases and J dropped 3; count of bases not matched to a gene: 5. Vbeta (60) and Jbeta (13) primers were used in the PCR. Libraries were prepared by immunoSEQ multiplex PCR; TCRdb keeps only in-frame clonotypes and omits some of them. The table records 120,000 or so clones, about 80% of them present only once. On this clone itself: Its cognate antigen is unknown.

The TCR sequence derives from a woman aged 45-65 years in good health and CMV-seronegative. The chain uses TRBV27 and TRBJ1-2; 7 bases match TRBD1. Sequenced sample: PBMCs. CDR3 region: CASKLTGHYGYTF. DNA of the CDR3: TGTGCCAGCAAGTTGACAGGGCACTATGGCTACACCTTC.